What follows are 17 T cell receptor beta chains derived from one specimen sequenced in a study of cytomegalovirus exposure and HLA in healthy donors. PCR was performed using 60 Vbeta and 13 Jbeta primers. Profiling relied on immunoSEQ multiplex PCR, and the TCRdb table lists in-frame clones only, not all of them. The sample shows over 150,000 clones, 65% to 80% of them seen only once. Sequencing was performed on PBMCs. The receptors stem from a woman in her forties or fifties in good health and CMV-seropositive.

This clone was seen a few times. The V and J genes are TRBV7-2 and TRBJ1-1; tentatively, D is TRBD1 (6 bases). Germline V gene sequence: CDR1 SGHTA, CDR2 FQGNSA. V lost 2 bases and J lost 5, with 12 bases in between. The length of the CDR3 is 14 residues. The CDR3 spells CASSLYRAATEAFF. CDR3 in DNA: TGTGCCAGCAGCTTATACAGGGCTGCGACTGAAGCTTTCTTT.

The CDR3 nucleotides read TGTGCCAGCAGCCCTAGTCAGGGGGACTATGGCTACACCTTC. Its protein is CASSPSQGDYGYTF. The J gene is TRBJ1-2, the V gene TRBV9; 7 positions agree with TRBD1. Germline CDR1 and CDR2: SGDLS and YYNGEE. This CDR3 region has 14 residues. With 4 bases clipped from V and 3 bases from J, the junction kept 6 bases outside the gene matches. Variable domain in full (rest from reference TRBV9 and TRBJ1-2): DSGVTQTPKHLITATGQRVTLRCSPRSGDLSVYWYQQSLDQGLQFLIQYYNGEERAKGNILERFSAQQFPDLHSELNLSSLELGDSALYFCASSPSQGDYGYTFGSGTRLTVV.

This chain connects TRBV21-1 to TRBJ2-2; the table's TRBD2 call for D was not verified on the DNA. TRBV21-1 is designated a pseudogene. The CDR3 runs to 14 residues. CDR3 amino acids: CATPRKRPAGELFF. For the CDR3, the DNA is TGTGCCACCCCCCGTAAGCGTCCGGCCGGGGAGCTGTTTTTT.

The chain uses TRBV7-2 and TRBJ2-7; D not resolved. Trimming took 5 bases from V and 2 from J, leaving 22 bases between them. The CDR3 totals 17 residues. The germline V gene has CDR1 SGHTA and CDR2 FQGNSA. The CDR3 DNA reads as TGTGCCAGCAGCGTCACCCTAGTAGGCGCAGCTGCCTACGAGCAGTACTTC. This translates into CASSVTLVGAAAYEQYF.

V is TRBV28 and J is TRBJ2-7; D is unclear. V was shortened by 4 bases and J by 3 bases, with 13 bases between the two germline ends. The CDR3 consists of 14 residues. Germline V gives CDR1 MDHEN, CDR2 SYDVKM. In nucleotides, the CDR3 is TGTGCCAGCAGTTCACAGATAAACCACTACGAGCAGTACTTC. This gives the protein CASSSQINHYEQYF.

The chain joins TRBV5-1 to TRBJ2-7; the match to TRBD1 covers 7 bases. Germline trimming cut 0 bases from V and 4 bases from J; bases unmatched to any gene: 10. CDR1 SGHRS and CDR2 YFSETQ come from the germline V gene. The CDR3 loop spans 16 amino acids. The CDR3 loop is CASSLGLGQLLYEQYF. The DNA for the CDR3 is TGCGCCAGCAGCTTGGGTTTGGGACAGCTGCTTTACGAGCAGTACTTC.

The genes are TRBV7-2 and TRBJ2-1; D is unclear. V was shortened by 2 bases and J by 8 bases, with 4 bases between the two germline ends. There are 11 residues in the CDR3. CDR1 is SGHTA and CDR2 is FQGNSA in the germline V gene. CDR3 in DNA: TGTGCCAGCAGCTTAAACTATGAGCAGTTCTTC. This translates into CASSLNYEQFF.

The V gene is TRBV5-8, the J gene TRBJ2-3, with 8 bases lining up with TRBD1. The V segment lost 0 bases and the J segment 4 bases; nucleotides outside the gene matches: 4. This CDR3 is built from 15 residues. The germline V gene encodes CDR1 SGHTS and CDR2 YDEGEE. The CDR3 loop reads CASSLEGQVADTQYF. DNA for the CDR3: TGTGCCAGCAGCTTGGAGGGACAGGTGGCAGATACGCAGTATTTT.

This clone occurred a few times. The chain employs TRBV15 and TRBJ1-2, with D uncertain. Looked up from germline, CDR1 is LNHNV and CDR2 is YYDKDF (reference sequence). V was clipped by 0 bases and J by 2 bases, with 16 bases between them. The CDR3 extends over 17 amino acids. This CDR3 is CATSREDGFSGNYGYTF. Written as DNA, the CDR3 is TGTGCCACCAGCAGAGAGGATGGTTTTTCGGGGAACTATGGCTACACCTTC. The whole variable domain, remainder taken from reference TRBV15 and TRBJ1-2, is DAMVIQNPRYQVTQFGKPVTLSCSQTLNHNVMYWYQQKSSQAPKLLFHYYDKDFNNEADTPDNFQSRRPNTSFCFLDIRSPGLGDTAMYLCATSREDGFSGNYGYTFGSGTRLTVV.

There are a few counts of this clone. This chain connects TRBV5-6 to TRBJ1-1; no definite D call. This CDR3 region has 12 residues. Germline CDR1 SGHDT, CDR2 YYEEEE. V was pared by 1 base and J by 6 bases, with 7 bases between. CDR3 nucleotide sequence: TGTGCCAGCAGCTTGATCTCCGCTGAAGCTTTCTTT. Its protein product is CASSLISAEAFF.

The V call is TRBV5-1, the J call TRBJ1-2; 8 bases agree with TRBD1. The J segment lost 2 bases and the V segment lost 2 bases, leaving 2 bases of the junction unmatched. Looked up from germline, CDR1 is SGHRS and CDR2 is YFSETQ. This CDR3 has 14 residues. The CDR3 region is CASSLDRGNYGYTF. The CDR3, as DNA: TGCGCCAGCAGCTTAGACAGGGGAAACTATGGCTACACCTTC.

This clone has only one observation. This rearrangement joins TRBV5-8 to TRBJ1-5; D is ambiguous. Germline V gene lookup returns CDR1 SGHTS and CDR2 YDEGEE. The ends were cut back, 4 bases at V and 0 bases at J, with 14 bases in the middle. The CDR3 is 16 residues long. The CDR3 reads CASSPGGGNSNQPQHF. The CDR3 DNA sequence: TGTGCCAGCAGCCCGGGAGGCGGAAATAGCAATCAGCCCCAGCATTTT. Using reference TRBV5-8 and TRBJ1-5 for the parts outside the CDR3, the full variable domain is EAGVTQSPTHLIKTRGQQATLRCSPISGHTSVYWYQQALGLGLQFLLWYDEGEERNRGNFPPRFSGRQFPNYSSELNVNALELEDSALYLCASSPGGGNSNQPQHFGDGTRLSIL.

This clone was counted between two and nine times. The V call is TRBV7-2, the J call TRBJ1-1; D is possibly TRBD1 (6 bases). Germline V CDR1 and CDR2: SGHTA, FQGNSA. V lost 2 bases and J lost 5, with 12 bases in between. The CDR3 totals 14 residues. CDR3 sequence: CASSLQGGGTEAFF. The DNA for the CDR3 is TGTGCCAGCAGCTTACAAGGGGGAGGGACTGAAGCTTTCTTT.

The rearrangement uses TRBV4-3 and TRBJ2-3; 9 bases agree with TRBD2. Germline trimming cut 4 bases from V and 2 bases from J; bases unmatched to any gene: 13. The CDR3 has 18 amino acids. From germline, CDR1 is LGHNA and CDR2 YSLEER. The CDR3 DNA sequence: TGCGCCAGCAGCCCTGGGTTGTTAGCGGGGGACAACACAGATACGCAGTATTTT. The encoded protein is CASSPGLLAGDNTDTQYF.

The chain uses TRBV29-1 and TRBJ2-2; D may be TRBD2 (6 bases). This CDR3 has 11 amino acids. CDR1 is SQVTM and CDR2 is ANQGSEA in the germline V gene. V shed 6 bases and J shed 8 bases, with 10 bases lying between them. CDR3 sequence reads: CSVWDFGELFF. The CDR3 DNA reads TGCAGCGTCTGGGACTTTGGGGAGCTGTTTTTT.

This clone appeared a few times. Other DNA sequences in this specimen translate into the identical CDR3. V is TRBV11-3 and J is TRBJ1-1, with D tentatively TRBD1 (6 bases). The germline V gene encodes CDR1 SGHNT and CDR2 YENEEA. The CDR3 contains 13 residues. The V and J ends lost 3 bases and 4 bases respectively, with 9 bases between them. DNA for the CDR3: TGTGCCAGCAGCTTTTCGACAGGCACTGAAGCTTTCTTT. As protein: CASSFSTGTEAFF.

V usage is TRBV19 and J usage is TRBJ2-2, with 9 positions matching TRBD1. From germline, CDR1 is LNHDA and CDR2 SQIVND (reference sequence). The V gene end was trimmed by 6 bases and the J gene end by 6 bases; junction bases not matched to a gene: 5. The CDR3 has 14 residues. CDR3 amino acids: CASSGQGRSGELFF. Written as DNA, the CDR3 is TGTGCCAGTAGCGGACAGGGGCGGTCCGGGGAGCTGTTTTTT.